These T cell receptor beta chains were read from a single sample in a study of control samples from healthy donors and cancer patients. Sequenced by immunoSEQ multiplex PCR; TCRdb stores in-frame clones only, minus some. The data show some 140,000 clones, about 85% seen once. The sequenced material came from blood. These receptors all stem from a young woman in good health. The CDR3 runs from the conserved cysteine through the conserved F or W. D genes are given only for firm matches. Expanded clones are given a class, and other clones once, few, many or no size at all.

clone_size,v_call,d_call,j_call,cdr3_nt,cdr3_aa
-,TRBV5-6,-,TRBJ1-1,TGTGCCAGCAGCTTTTACGGCAGCAGCGGCACTGAAGCTTTCTTT,CASSFYGSSGTEAFF
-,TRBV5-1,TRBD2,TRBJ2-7,TGCGCCAGCAGCGCCAGCGGGAGGTACGAGCAGTACTTC,CASSASGRYEQYF
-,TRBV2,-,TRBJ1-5,TGTGCCAGCAGCAGCGGGACCCAACCACATCAGCCCCAGCATTTT,CASSSGTQPHQPQHF
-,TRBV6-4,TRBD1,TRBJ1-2,TGTGCCAGCAGAGTCGACAGGGATGTGTATGGCTACACCTTC,CASRVDRDVYGYTF
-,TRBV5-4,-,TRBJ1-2,TGTGCCAGCAGCTTCGCGGGGATCAACTATGGCTACACCTTC,CASSFAGINYGYTF
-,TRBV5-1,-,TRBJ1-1,TGCGCCAGCAGCTTGTCAGGGGCGAACACTGAAGCTTTCTTT,CASSLSGANTEAFF
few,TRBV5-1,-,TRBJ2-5,TGCGCCAGCAGCTCCCAAGAGACCCAGTACTTC,CASSSQETQYF
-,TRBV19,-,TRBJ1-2,TGTGCCAGTAGTACTCTGGGCCGTCGTGGCTACACCTTC,CASSTLGRRGYTF
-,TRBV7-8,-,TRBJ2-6,TGTGCCAGCAGCGTATACAGGGTTATCCCTGGGGCCAACGTCCTGACTTTC,CASSVYRVIPGANVLTF
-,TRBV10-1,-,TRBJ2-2,TGCGCCAGCAGTGAGTCGACGGCAGGCGGCGGGGAGCTGTTTTTT,CASSESTAGGGELFF
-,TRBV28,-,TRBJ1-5,TGTGCCAGCAGTTTAGGGTTCCAGACAGTCAGCTATAGCAATCAGCCCCAGCATTTT,CASSLGFQTVSYSNQPQHF
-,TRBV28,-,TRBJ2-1,TGTGCCAGCAGTACCCCCCGGACAGTGGGCAAGGATGAGCAGTTCTTC,CASSTPRTVGKDEQFF
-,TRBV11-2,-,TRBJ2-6,TGTGCCAGCAGCTCTGTCTTGGGACACAGCTCTGGGGCCAACGTCCTGACTTTC,CASSSVLGHSSGANVLTF
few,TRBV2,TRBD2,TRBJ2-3,TGTGCCAGCACCTCGGGACTAGCGGGCCTCAGCACAGATACGCAGTATTTT,CASTSGLAGLSTDTQYF
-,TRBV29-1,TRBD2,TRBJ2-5,TGCAGCGTTGAAGTCCTAGCGGGAGGTGTGGAGACCCAGTACTTC,CSVEVLAGGVETQYF
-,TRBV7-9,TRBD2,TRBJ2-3,TGTGCCAGCAGCCCCTGGGGGGGAGGGGAGTCGGATACGCAGTATTTT,CASSPWGGGESDTQYF
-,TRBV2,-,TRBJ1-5,TGTGCCAGCAGGGGAAAGACAGTAAGCAATCAGCCCCAGCATTTT,CASRGKTVSNQPQHF
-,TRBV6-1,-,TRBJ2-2,TGTGCCAGCAGTGAGCCAGGCAGGGTTTTATCCGGGGAGCTGTTTTTT,CASSEPGRVLSGELFF
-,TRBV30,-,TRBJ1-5,TGTGCCTGGGCACAGGGAGGCGGTCAGCCCCAGCATTTT,CAWAQGGGQPQHF
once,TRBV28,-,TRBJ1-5,TGTGCCAGCAGTTTATCCGTTGGCCTTAATCAGCCCCAGCATTTT,CASSLSVGLNQPQHF
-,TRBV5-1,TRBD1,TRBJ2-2,TGCGCCAGCAGCACTCCGGGACAGGGATTTACCGGGGAGCTGTTTTTT,CASSTPGQGFTGELFF
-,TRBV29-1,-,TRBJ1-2,TGCAGCGTGCCCGCCGGGCCTAACTATGGCTACACCTTC,CSVPAGPNYGYTF
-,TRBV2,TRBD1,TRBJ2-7,TGTGCCAGCAAAAGGGGGCAGGGAGAGCCCGAGCAGTACTTC,CASKRGQGEPEQYF
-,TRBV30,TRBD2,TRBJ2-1,TGTGCCTGGACAGGACTAGCGTCCAATGAGCAGTTCTTC,CAWTGLASNEQFF
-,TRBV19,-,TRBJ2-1,TGTGCCAGTAGGCTAGCAACTTATGAGAATGAGCAGTTCTTC,CASRLATYENEQFF
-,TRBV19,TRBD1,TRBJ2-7,TGTGCCAGTAGTATCAGGACAGGGGGCAATTACGAGCAGTACTTC,CASSIRTGGNYEQYF
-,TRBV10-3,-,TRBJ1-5,TGTGCCATCAGTGACCCGGGGGAGTCTCAGCCCCAGCATTTT,CAISDPGESQPQHF
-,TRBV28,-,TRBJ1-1,TGTGCCAGCAGCCTTGGGAGACGGACTGAAGCTTTCTTT,CASSLGRRTEAFF
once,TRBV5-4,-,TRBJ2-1,TGTGCCAGCAGTCGGCCGGGGGTGAGCTCCTACAATGAGCAGTTCTTC,CASSRPGVSSYNEQFF
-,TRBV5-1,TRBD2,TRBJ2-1,TGCGCCAGCAGCTATGGGACTAGCGGTGGTGAGCAGTTCTTC,CASSYGTSGGEQFF
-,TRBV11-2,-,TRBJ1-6,TGTGCCAGCAGCTTAGGCAATTCACCCCTCCACTTT,CASSLGNSPLHF
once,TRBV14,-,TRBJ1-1,TGTGCCAGCAGCCAGGTAAATCTGGGCACTGAAGCTTTCTTT,CASSQVNLGTEAFF
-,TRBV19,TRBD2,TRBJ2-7,TGTGCCAGTAGTATAAGAGCTAGCGGGAGTTTCTACGAGCAGTACTTC,CASSIRASGSFYEQYF
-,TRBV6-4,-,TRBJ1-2,TGTGCCAGCAGTGACGAATTTGGGACCTCCGGGGGCTACACCTTC,CASSDEFGTSGGYTF
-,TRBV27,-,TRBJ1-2,TGTGCCAGCCGGTCGACCTTCCGGGACGGCCGATCTAACTATGGCTACACCTTC,CASRSTFRDGRSNYGYTF
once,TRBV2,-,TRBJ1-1,TGTGCCAGCAGTGAAAGGCGGGGTCGGACTGAAGCTTTCTTT,CASSERRGRTEAFF
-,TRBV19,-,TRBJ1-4,TGTGCCAGTAGTCCGGAGGGGGCAACTAATGAAAAACTGTTTTTT,CASSPEGATNEKLFF
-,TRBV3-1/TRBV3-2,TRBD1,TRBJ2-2,TGTGCCAGCAGCCCCCCCGGGACAGGGAGGACCGGGGAGCTGTTTTTT,CASSPPGTGRTGELFF
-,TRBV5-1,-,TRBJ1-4,TGCGCCAGCAGCTTGGGAAGGGGACTGGAAAAACTGTTTTTT,CASSLGRGLEKLFF
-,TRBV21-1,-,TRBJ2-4,TGTGCCAGCAGCAGGACTAGCGGGAGCTACATTCAGTACTTC,CASSRTSGSYIQYF
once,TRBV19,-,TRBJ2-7,TGTGCCAGTAGTATAGTAGGACGACCCTACGAGCAGTACTTC,CASSIVGRPYEQYF
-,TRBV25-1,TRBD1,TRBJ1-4,TGTGCCAGCAGTGGGGACAGCCAAAAACTGTTTTTT,CASSGDSQKLFF
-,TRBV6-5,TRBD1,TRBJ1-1,TGTGCCAGCAGTAAAACGACAGGGGAGTCCACTGAAGCTTTCTTT,CASSKTTGESTEAFF
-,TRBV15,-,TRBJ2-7,TGTGCCACCAGTAGGCTTGGTAGCGGCCGAAGCTCCTACGAGCAGTACTTC,CATSRLGSGRSSYEQYF
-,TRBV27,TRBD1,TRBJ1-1,TGTGCCAGTAAACTCCTCACCGGACAGGGGGCCGCTTTCTTT,CASKLLTGQGAAFF
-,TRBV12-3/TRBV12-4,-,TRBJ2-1,TGTGCCAGCAGTTTGGGGGATGAGCAGTTCTTC,CASSLGDEQFF
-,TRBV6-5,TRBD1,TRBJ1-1,TGTGCCAGCAGTTCCACAGGGGGTATTAGGGACACTGAAGCTTTCTTT,CASSSTGGIRDTEAFF
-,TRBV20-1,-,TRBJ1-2,TGCAGTGCCCCTTGGGACTCTGGCTACACCTTC,CSAPWDSGYTF
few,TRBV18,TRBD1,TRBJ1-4,TGTGCCAGCTCACCTGGGACAGAGGTTAATGAAAAACTGTTTTTT,CASSPGTEVNEKLFF
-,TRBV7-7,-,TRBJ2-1,TGTGCCAGCAGCTTACATAGCTCCTACAATGAGCAGTTCTTC,CASSLHSSYNEQFF
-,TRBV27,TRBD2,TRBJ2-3,TGTGCCAGCAGTTTATTTGCTAGCGGGAGGGCCCCAGATACGCAGTATTTT,CASSLFASGRAPDTQYF